Described below is a single T cell receptor beta chain sequence and its context. Primers included in the PCR were 60 Vbeta and 13 Jbeta primers. Profiling relied on immunoSEQ multiplex PCR, and the TCRdb table lists in-frame clones only, not all of them. The sample has around 130,000 clones, roughly 84% seen once. The source of the sample is a study of cytomegalovirus exposure and HLA in healthy donors. Germline V gene data show CDR1 as LGHNA and CDR2 as YSLEER. Trimming stripped 0 bases from V and 5 bases from J, with 17 bases between. This CDR3 is 17 amino acids long. The origin of this receptor is a boy aged 5-17 years in good health and CMV-seronegative. The specimen sequenced was PBMCs. The J gene is TRBJ2-1, the V gene TRBV4-3; TRBD2 is a possible D gene (5 bases). The CDR3 coding sequence is TGCGCCAGCAGCCAAGAAATCCCCTCTACTAGAAACAATGAGCAGTTCTTC. It encodes CASSQEIPSTRNNEQFF.